The 4 T cell receptor beta chains below come from one sample, sequenced in a study of Tregs in tolerant kidney transplant recipients. Repertoires were generated with immunoSEQ multiplex PCR, while TCRdb's copy carries only in-frame clones and drops some. The sample lists about 110,000 clones; around 87% were seen once. The sample consisted of CD4+ T cells from blood, taken before the transplant. The receptors stem from a human donor who received a combined kidney and bone marrow transplant.

Details on this clone: An end of the junction differs from the germline gene, which may be a read error. CDR3 in DNA: TGTGCCAGCAGCTTACAACTCTCGCGGCAAGAGGCCCAGTACTTC. Translation gives CASSLQLSRQEAQYF. The chain carries TRBV7-2 and TRBJ2-5, with no clear D. The CDR3 loop spans 15 amino acids. CDR1 SGHTA and CDR2 FQGNSA come from the germline V gene.

The chain is built from TRBV5-1 and TRBJ1-3, with 7 bases aligning to TRBD1. The germline V gene has CDR1 SGHRS and CDR2 YFSETQ. This CDR3 contains 15 residues. V lost 5 bases and J lost 0; bases outside the gene matches: 5. CDR3 in DNA: TGCGCCAGCAGACAGGGGTCCCTCTCTGGAAACACCATATATTTT. Amino acid sequence: CASRQGSLSGNTIYF.

The chain couples TRBV5-1 to TRBJ2-7, with 7 bases that match TRBD2. This CDR3 region has 15 residues. Germline V gene lookup returns CDR1 SGHRS and CDR2 YFSETQ. Unmatched junction bases numbered 6, after V lost 3 bases and J lost 0 bases. The CDR3 is CASSSYGGFSYEQYF. The CDR3 DNA follows: TGCGCCAGCAGCTCATACGGGGGGTTCTCCTACGAGCAGTACTTC.

J is TRBJ2-3 and V is TRBV10-3, with D possibly matching TRBD2 (5 bases). The CDR3 length is 15 residues. Germline lookup yields CDR1 ENHRY and CDR2 SYGVKD. With 4 bases removed from V and 0 bases from J, the gap between germline ends came to 11 bases. The CDR3 DNA sequence: TGTGCCATCAGTGCGAACCAGCGGAGCACAGATACGCAGTATTTT. It is translated as CAISANQRSTDTQYF.